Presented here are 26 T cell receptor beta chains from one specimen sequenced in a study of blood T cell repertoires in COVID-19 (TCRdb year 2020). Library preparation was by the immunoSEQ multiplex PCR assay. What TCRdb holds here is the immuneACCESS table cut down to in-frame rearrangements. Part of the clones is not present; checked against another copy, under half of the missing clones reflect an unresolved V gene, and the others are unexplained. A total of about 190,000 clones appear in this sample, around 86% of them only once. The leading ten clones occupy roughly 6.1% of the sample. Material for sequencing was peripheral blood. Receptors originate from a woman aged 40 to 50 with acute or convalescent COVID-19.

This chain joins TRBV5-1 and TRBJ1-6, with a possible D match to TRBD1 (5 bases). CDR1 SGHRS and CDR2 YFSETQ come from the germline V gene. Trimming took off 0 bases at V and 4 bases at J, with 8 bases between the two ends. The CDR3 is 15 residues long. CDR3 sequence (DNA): TGCGCCAGCAGCTTGGGACGGGGGTATAATTCACCCCTCCACTTT. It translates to CASSLGRGYNSPLHF.

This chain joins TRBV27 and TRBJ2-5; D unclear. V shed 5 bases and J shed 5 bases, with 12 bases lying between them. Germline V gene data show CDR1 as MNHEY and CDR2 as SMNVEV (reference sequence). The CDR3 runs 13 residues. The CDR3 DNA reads TGTGCCAGCAGTCCGGAGCGCAGTGAGACCCAGTACTTC. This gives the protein CASSPERSETQYF.

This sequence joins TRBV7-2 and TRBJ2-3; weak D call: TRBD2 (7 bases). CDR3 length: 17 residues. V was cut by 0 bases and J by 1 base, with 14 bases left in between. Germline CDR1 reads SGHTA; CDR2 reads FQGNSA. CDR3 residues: CASSLAGVGGRTDTQYF. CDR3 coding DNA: TGTGCCAGCAGCTTAGCTGGGGTGGGGGGGCGCACAGATACGCAGTATTTT.

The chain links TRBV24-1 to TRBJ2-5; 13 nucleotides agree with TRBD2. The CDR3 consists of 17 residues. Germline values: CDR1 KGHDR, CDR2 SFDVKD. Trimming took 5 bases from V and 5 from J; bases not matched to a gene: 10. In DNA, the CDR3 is TGTGCCACCAGTGTCGGGACTAGCGGGAAAGGGGGGGAGACCCAGTACTTC. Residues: CATSVGTSGKGGETQYF.

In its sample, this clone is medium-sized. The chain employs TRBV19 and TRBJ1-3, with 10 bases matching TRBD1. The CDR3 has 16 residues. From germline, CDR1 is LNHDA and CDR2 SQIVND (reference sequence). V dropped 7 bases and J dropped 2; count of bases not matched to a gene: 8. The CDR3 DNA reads TGTGCCAGTAAACCGGGACAGGGGACTACTGGAAACACCATATATTTT. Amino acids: CASKPGQGTTGNTIYF.

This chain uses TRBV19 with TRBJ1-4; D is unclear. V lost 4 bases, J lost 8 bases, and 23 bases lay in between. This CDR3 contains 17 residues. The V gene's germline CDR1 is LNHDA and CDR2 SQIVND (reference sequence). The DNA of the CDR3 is TGTGCCAGTAGTAGACGGACTGGAGGGCCCGGGGAAGAAAAACTGTTTTTT. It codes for CASSRRTGGPGEEKLFF.

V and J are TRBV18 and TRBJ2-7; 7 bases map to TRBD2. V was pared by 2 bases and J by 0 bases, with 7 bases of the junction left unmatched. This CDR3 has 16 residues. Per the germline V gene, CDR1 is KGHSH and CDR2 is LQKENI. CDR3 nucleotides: TGTGCCAGCTCACCAACGGCGGGGGAGGCCTCCTACGAGCAGTACTTC. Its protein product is CASSPTAGEASYEQYF.

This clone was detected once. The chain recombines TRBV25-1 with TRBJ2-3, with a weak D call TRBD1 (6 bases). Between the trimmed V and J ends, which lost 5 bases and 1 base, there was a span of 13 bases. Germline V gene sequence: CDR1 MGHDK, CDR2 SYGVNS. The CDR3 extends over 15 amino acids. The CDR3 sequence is CASSPTGPGTDTQYF. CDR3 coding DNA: TGTGCCAGCAGTCCGACAGGTCCGGGCACAGATACGCAGTATTTT.

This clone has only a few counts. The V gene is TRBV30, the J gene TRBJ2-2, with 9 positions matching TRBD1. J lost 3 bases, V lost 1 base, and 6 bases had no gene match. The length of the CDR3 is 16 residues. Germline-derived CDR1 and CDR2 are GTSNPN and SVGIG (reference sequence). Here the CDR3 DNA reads TGTGCCTGGAGTGCTTGGGGACAGGGATACACCGGGGAGCTGTTTTTT. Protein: CAWSAWGQGYTGELFF.

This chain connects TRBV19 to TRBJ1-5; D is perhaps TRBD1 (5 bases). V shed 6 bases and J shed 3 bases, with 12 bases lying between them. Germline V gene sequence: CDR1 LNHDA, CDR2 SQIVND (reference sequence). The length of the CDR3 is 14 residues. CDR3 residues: CASSRKTVNQPQHF. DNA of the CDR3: TGTGCCAGTAGCCGTAAGACAGTCAATCAGCCCCAGCATTTT.

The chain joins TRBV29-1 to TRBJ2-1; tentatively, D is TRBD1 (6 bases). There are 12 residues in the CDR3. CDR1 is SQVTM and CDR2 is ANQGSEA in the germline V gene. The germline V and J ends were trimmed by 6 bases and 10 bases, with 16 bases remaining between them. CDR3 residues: CSVLPVRGEQFF. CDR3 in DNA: TGCAGCGTCCTACCAGTCAGGGGAGAGCAGTTCTTC.

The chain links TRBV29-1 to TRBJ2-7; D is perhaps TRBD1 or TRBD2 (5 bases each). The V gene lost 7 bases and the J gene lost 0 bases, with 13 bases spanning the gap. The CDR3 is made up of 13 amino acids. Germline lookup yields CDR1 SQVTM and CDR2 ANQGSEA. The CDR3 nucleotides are TGCAGCGCAGGGAAAGGGAGCTCCTACGAGCAGTACTTC. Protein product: CSAGKGSSYEQYF.

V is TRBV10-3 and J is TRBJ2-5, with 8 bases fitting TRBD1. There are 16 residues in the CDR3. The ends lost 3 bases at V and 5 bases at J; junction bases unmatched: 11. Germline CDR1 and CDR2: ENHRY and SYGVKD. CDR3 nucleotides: TGTGCCATCAGTGATGGTGCCGGGACAGGCCGGGAGACCCAGTACTTC. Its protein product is CAISDGAGTGRETQYF.

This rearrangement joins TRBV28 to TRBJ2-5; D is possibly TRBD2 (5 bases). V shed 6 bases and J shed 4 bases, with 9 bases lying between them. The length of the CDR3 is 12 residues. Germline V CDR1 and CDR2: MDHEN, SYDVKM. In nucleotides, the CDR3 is TGTGCCAGCAGGTTACTAGGAGAGACCCAGTACTTC. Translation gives CASRLLGETQYF.

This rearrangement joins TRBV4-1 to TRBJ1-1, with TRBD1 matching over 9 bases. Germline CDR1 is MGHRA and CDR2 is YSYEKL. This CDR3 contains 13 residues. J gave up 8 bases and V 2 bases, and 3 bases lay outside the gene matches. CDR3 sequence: CASSQRTGEEAFF. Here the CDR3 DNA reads TGCGCCAGCAGCCAAAGGACAGGGGAGGAAGCTTTCTTT.

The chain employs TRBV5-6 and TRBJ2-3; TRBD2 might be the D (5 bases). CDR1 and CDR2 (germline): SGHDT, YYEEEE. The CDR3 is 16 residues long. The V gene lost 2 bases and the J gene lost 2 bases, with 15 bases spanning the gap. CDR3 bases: TGTGCCAGCAGCTTCCAACTAGTTCTTAACACAGATACGCAGTATTTT. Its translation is CASSFQLVLNTDTQYF.

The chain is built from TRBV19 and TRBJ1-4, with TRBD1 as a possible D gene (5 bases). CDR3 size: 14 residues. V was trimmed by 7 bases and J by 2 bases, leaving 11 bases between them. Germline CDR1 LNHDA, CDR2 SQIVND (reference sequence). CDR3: CASTGRATNEKLFF. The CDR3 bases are TGTGCCAGTACGGGCAGGGCGACTAATGAAAAACTGTTTTTT.

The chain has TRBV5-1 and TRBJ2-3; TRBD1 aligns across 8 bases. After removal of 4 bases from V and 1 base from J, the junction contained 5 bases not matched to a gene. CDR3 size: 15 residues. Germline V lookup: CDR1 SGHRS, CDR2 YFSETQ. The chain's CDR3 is CASSQGQGRTDTQYF. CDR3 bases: TGCGCCAGCAGCCAAGGACAGGGACGCACAGATACGCAGTATTTT.

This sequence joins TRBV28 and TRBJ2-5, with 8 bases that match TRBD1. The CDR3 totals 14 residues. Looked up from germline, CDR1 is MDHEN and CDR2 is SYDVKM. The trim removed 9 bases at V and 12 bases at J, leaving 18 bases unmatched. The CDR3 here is CASGGGAMPGQEYF. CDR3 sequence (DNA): TGTGCCAGTGGTGGGGGCGCCATGCCGGGACAGGAGTACTTC.

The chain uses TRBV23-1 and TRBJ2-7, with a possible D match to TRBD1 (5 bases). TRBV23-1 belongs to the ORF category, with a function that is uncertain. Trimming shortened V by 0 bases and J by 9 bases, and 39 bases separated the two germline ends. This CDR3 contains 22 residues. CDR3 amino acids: CASSQSRQRRHRPLPHFTGQYF. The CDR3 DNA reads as TGCGCCAGCAGTCAATCCCGACAGCGACGACACCGCCCACTCCCCCATTTTACGGGGCAGTACTTC.

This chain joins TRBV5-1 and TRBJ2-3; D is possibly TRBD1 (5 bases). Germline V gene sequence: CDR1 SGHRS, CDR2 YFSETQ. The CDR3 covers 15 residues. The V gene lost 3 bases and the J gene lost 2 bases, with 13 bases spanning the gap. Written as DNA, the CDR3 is TGCGCCAGCAGCTCCACCAGGGTCTCCACAGATACGCAGTATTTT. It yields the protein CASSSTRVSTDTQYF. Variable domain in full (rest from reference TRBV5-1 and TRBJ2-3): KAGVTQTPRYLIKTRGQQVTLSCSPISGHRSVSWYQQTPGQGLQFLFEYFSETQRNKGNFPGRFSGRQFSNSRSEMNVSTLELGDSALYLCASSSTRVSTDTQYFGPGTRLTVL.

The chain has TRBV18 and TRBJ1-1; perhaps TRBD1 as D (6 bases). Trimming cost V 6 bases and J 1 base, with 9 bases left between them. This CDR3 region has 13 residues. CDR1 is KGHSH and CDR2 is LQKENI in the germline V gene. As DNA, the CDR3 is TGTGCCAGCTCCCCGACAGGGAACACTGAAGCTTTCTTT. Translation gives CASSPTGNTEAFF.

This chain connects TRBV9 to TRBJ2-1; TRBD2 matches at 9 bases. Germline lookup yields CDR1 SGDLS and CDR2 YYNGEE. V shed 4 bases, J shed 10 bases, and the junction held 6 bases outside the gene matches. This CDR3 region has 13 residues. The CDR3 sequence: CASSLDLAGEQFF. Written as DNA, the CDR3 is TGTGCCAGCAGCCTCGACCTAGCGGGAGAGCAGTTCTTC.

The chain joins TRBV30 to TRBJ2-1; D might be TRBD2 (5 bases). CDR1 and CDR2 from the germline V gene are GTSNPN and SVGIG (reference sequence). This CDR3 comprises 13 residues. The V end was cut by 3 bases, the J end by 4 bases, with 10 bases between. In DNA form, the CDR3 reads TGTGCCTGGAGCCTAGCTCGGTACAATGAGCAGTTCTTC. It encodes CAWSLARYNEQFF. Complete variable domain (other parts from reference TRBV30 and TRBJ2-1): SQTIHQWPATLVQPVGSPLSLECTVEGTSNPNLYWYRQAAGRGLQLLFYSVGIGQISSEVPQNLSASRPQDRQFILSSKKLLLSDSGFYLCAWSLARYNEQFFGPGTRLTVL.

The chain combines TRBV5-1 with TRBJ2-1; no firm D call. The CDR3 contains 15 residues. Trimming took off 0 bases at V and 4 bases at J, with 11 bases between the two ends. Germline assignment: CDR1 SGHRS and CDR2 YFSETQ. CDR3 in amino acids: CASSLGRREYNEQFF. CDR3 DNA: TGCGCCAGCAGCTTGGGGAGAAGAGAATACAATGAGCAGTTCTTC.

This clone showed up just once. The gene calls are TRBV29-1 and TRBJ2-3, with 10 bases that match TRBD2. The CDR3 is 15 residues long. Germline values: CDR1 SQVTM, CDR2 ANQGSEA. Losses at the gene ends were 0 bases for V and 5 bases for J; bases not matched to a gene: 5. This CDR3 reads CSVEDFRLAGDTQYF. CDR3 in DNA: TGCAGCGTTGAAGATTTCCGACTAGCGGGAGATACGCAGTATTTT.